This passage covers 8 T cell receptor beta chains from one sample sequenced in a study of beta chain features in type 1 diabetes. TCRB transcripts that were expressed got sequenced, as all of the isolated RNA had been reverse transcribed. Profiled with immunoSEQ multiplex PCR; TCRdb holds only in-frame clones, not every one. The sample carries about 130,000 clones, approximately 9.2% recorded once. The specimen was central memory CD4+ T cells from blood. The origin of the receptors is a man aged 18 to 35 in good health.

This clone was seen more than once but under ten times. The chain is built from TRBV5-4 and TRBJ2-5; the D gene is possibly TRBD2 (5 bases). The CDR3 is 14 residues long. Per germline, CDR1 SGHNT and CDR2 YYREEE (reference sequence). V was clipped by 4 bases and J by 3 bases, with 13 bases between them. DNA for the CDR3: TGTGCCAGCAGCCACCAACCCGGGGAAGAGACCCAGTACTTC. It translates to CASSHQPGEETQYF.

The chain links TRBV11-2 to TRBJ1-2; TRBD1 matches at 9 bases. This CDR3 is built from 15 residues. CDR1 is SGHAT and CDR2 is FQNNGV in the germline V gene. V trimming: 5 bases; J trimming: 7 bases; junction bases outside the gene matches: 11. DNA for the CDR3: TGTGCCAGCAGCCCTAACTCCGGGACAGGGTTTGGCTACACCTTC. Amino acids: CASSPNSGTGFGYTF.

The V gene is TRBV6-6, the J gene TRBJ2-3, with 7 nucleotides matching TRBD2. The CDR3 covers 15 residues. The germline gives CDR1 MNHNY, CDR2 SVGAGI (reference sequence). V dropped 6 bases and J dropped 2; count of bases not matched to a gene: 8. The CDR3 reads CASSGGGSNTDTQYF. Here the CDR3 DNA reads TGTGCCAGCAGCGGCGGGGGATCGAACACAGATACGCAGTATTTT.

This clone showed up just a few times. V usage is TRBV20-1 and J usage is TRBJ2-7; D gene ambiguous. V was cut by 3 bases and J by 6 bases, with 9 bases left in between. Germline loops: CDR1 DFQATT, CDR2 SNEGSKA (reference sequence). This CDR3 is 11 amino acids long. Here the CDR3 reads CSASRLGEQYF. CDR3 DNA sequence: TGCAGTGCTAGCCGTCTCGGCGAGCAGTACTTC.

This clone was seen only a few times. The genes are TRBV7-2 and TRBJ2-3; 11 bases fit TRBD2. The CDR3 length is 17 residues. V dropped 3 bases and J dropped 0; count of bases not matched to a gene: 5. Germline loops: CDR1 SGHTA, CDR2 FQGNSA. In DNA, the CDR3 is TGTGCCAGCAGCTTTGTAGCGGGGGGGGCTAGCACAGATACGCAGTATTTT. Protein: CASSFVAGGASTDTQYF.

This clone was seen more than once but under ten times. This chain joins TRBV23-1 and TRBJ1-5, with no clear D. TRBV23-1 is labeled an ORF, and its function is uncertain. V was clipped by 2 bases and J by 0 bases, with 11 bases between them. This CDR3 spans 16 amino acids. The CDR3 sequence: CASSQPGVNSNQPQHF. The CDR3, as DNA: TGCGCCAGCAGTCAACCCGGGGTGAATAGCAATCAGCCCCAGCATTTT.

This clone was observed a handful of times. The chain couples TRBV7-2 to TRBJ1-2, with a weak D call TRBD1 (5 bases). Germline V gives CDR1 SGHTA, CDR2 FQGNSA. The CDR3 consists of 13 residues. V was trimmed by 5 bases and J by 4 bases, leaving 11 bases between them. For the CDR3, the DNA is TGTGCCAGCAGCAGCGGGGGAGCCTATGGCTACACCTTC. Translation gives CASSSGGAYGYTF.

The CDR3 spells CASSATGTGYEQYF. The CDR3 bases are TGTGCCAGCAGCGCAACCGGGACAGGGTACGAGCAGTACTTC. V is TRBV9 and J is TRBJ2-7, with 9 bases aligning to TRBD1. This CDR3 comprises 14 residues. Germline CDR1 SGDLS, CDR2 YYNGEE. After removal of 3 bases from V and 4 bases from J, the junction contained 5 bases not matched to a gene. The complete variable domain, with remaining parts taken from reference TRBV9 and TRBJ2-7, reads DSGVTQTPKHLITATGQRVTLRCSPRSGDLSVYWYQQSLDQGLQFLIQYYNGEERAKGNILERFSAQQFPDLHSELNLSSLELGDSALYFCASSATGTGYEQYFGPGTRLTVT.